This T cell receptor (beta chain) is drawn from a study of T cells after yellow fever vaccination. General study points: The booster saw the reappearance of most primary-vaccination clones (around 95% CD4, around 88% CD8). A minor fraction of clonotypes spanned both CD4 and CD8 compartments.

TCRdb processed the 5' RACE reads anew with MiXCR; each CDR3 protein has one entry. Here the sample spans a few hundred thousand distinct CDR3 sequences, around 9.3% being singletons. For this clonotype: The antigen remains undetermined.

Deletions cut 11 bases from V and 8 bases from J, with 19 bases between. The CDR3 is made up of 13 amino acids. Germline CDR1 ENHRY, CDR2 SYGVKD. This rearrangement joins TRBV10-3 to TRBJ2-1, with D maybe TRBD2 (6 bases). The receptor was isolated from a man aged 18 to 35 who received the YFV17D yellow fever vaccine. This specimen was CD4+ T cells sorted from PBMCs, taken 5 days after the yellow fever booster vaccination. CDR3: CAEAAGNRDEQFF. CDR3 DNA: TGTGCCGAAGCGGCGGGAAACCGGGATGAGCAGTTCTTC.